This TCR beta chain was sequenced during a study of shared clonotypes between healthy human individuals. General study results and limits: Approximately 5.1% was the fraction of naive CD4 clonotypes found shared across four donors. On the whole, naive subsets had larger estimated richness than memory subsets had. With few donors, the genetic and exposure-history diversity represented was limited.

In the case of this clone: Its cognate antigen is unknown. The sample has other DNA sequences that encode this CDR3 too.

Germline lookup yields CDR1 MNHEY and CDR2 SVGAGI. The CDR3 loop spans 11 amino acids. V was cut by 5 bases and J by 10 bases, with 9 bases left in between. The naive CD8 population came from CD45RO-negative cells selected for CCR7, without terminally differentiated effector memory CD45RA+ cells. Here immunoSEQ multiplex PCR was the method, and the copy in TCRdb shows in-frame clones only, minus some. Found here are about 2 million clones, approximately 95% of them singletons; the top ten hold roughly 1.2%. This clonotype was obtained from a man aged 18 to 29 in good health. This rearrangement joins TRBV6-5 to TRBJ2-1, with a possible D match to TRBD1 (6 bases). Sequencing was done on a sample of naive CD8+ T cells sorted from blood. CDR3 DNA: TGTGCCAGCAGTGGGGGCGGGGAGCAGTTCTTC. Translation gives CASSGGGEQFF.